The 6 T cell receptor beta chains below were found in one sample sequenced in a study of T cell responses to AZD1222 COVID-19 vaccine. Measured with immunoSEQ multiplex PCR; TCRdb has only the in-frame clones, and not every one. Of 110,000 to 150,000 clones listed, 88% are singletons. Sequencing used peripheral blood, obtained 28 days after the second AZD1222 dose. These receptors originate from an adult who received the AZD1222 COVID-19 vaccine.

The V gene is TRBV7-8, the J gene TRBJ1-5; TRBD1 aligns across 9 bases. The V gene end was trimmed by 5 bases and the J gene end by 4 bases; junction bases not matched to a gene: 6. Germline CDR1 SGHVS, CDR2 FQNEAQ. The CDR3 extends over 15 amino acids. CDR3 nucleotides: TGTGCCAGCAGCCCCGGAGGGACAGGGAATCAGCCCCAGCATTTT. The encoded protein is CASSPGGTGNQPQHF.

The V call is TRBV15, the J call TRBJ2-6; D not resolved. CDR3 length: 13 amino acids. Germline assignment: CDR1 LNHNV and CDR2 YYDKDF (reference sequence). Trimming took 1 base from V and 2 from J, leaving 0 bases between them. The CDR3 loop reads CATSRAGANVLTF. The DNA for the CDR3 is TGTGCCACCAGCAGAGCTGGGGCCAACGTCCTGACTTTC.

V and J are TRBV29-1 and TRBJ2-2, with D hard to call. Trimming cost V 7 bases and J 5 bases, with 11 bases left between them. The germline gives CDR1 SQVTM, CDR2 ANQGSEA. The CDR3 spans 12 residues. The CDR3 loop is CSASPRTGELFF. CDR3 in DNA: TGCAGCGCCTCCCCGAGGACCGGGGAGCTGTTTTTT.

V gene TRBV15 combines with J gene TRBJ1-1; no firm D call. The CDR3 extends over 16 amino acids. In germline, CDR1 is LNHNV, CDR2 YYDKDF (reference sequence). V gave up 4 bases and J gave up 2 bases, with 17 bases separating them. The CDR3 sequence: CATSTHRGGANTEAFF. In nucleotides, the CDR3 is TGTGCCACCAGCACACACCGGGGAGGAGCTAACACTGAAGCTTTCTTT.

The chain has TRBV18 and TRBJ2-5; D is perhaps TRBD1 (6 bases). V dropped 0 bases and J dropped 2 bases, with 7 bases sitting between them. Germline V lookup: CDR1 KGHSH, CDR2 LQKENI. The CDR3 consists of 14 residues. The CDR3 region has the DNA TGTGCCAGCTCACCACCGACAGGTCAAGAGACCCAGTACTTC. This gives the protein CASSPPTGQETQYF.

The chain has TRBV28 and TRBJ2-2; D might be TRBD1 or TRBD2, each matching 5 bases. The CDR3 runs 15 residues. Germline CDR1 is MDHEN and CDR2 is SYDVKM. V dropped 6 bases and J dropped 5 bases, with 16 bases sitting between them. CDR3 DNA sequence: TGTGCCAGCAGCCTGAGGGGTAGGGGTACCGGGGAGCTGTTTTTT. Translated, it gives CASSLRGRGTGELFF. Full variable domain (outside the CDR3, taken from reference TRBV28 and TRBJ2-2): DVKVTQSSRYLVKRTGEKVFLECVQDMDHENMFWYRQDPGLGLRLIYFSYDVKMKEKGDIPEGYSVSREKKERFSLILESASTNQTSMYLCASSLRGRGTGELFFGEGSRLTVL.